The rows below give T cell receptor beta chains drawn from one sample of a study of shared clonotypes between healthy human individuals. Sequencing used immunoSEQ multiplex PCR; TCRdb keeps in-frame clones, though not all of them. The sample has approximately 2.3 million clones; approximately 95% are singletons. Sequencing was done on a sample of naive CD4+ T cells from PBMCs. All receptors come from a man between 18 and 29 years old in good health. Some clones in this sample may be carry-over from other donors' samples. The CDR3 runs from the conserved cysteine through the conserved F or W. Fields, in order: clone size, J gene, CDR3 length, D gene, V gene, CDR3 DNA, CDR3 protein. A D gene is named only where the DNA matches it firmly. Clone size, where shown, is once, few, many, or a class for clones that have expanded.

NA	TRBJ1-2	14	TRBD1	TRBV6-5	TGTGCCAGCAGTTACTCCGGGACAGGGCGCGGCTACACCTTC	CASSYSGTGRGYTF
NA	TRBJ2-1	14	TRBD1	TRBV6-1	TGTGCCAGCAGGCAGGGGGCCGCATACAATGAGCAGTTCTTC	CASRQGAAYNEQFF
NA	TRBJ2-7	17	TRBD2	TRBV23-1	TGCGCCAGCAGTCAATCAGTAGCTAGCGGGGGATCCTACGAGCAGTACTTC	CASSQSVASGGSYEQYF
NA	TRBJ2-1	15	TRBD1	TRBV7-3	TGTGCCAGCAGCTTGATCTGGGACAGGGAAAATGAGCAGTTCTTC	CASSLIWDRENEQFF
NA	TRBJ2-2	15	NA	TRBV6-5	TGTGCCAGCAGTTACTATGGGGGTAACACCGGGGAGCTGTTTTTT	CASSYYGGNTGELFF
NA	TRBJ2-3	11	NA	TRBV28	TGTGCCAGCGGACCCCCCTGGACGCAGTATTTT	CASGPPWTQYF
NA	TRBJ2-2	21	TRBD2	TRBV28	TGTGCCAGCAGCCTGGACGGACTAGCGGGAGGACCAGACGCGAACACCGGGGAGCTGTTTTTT	CASSLDGLAGGPDANTGELFF
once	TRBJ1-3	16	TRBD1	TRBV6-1	TGTGCCAGCAGTGTCCGTCCGGGACAGGTTGGAAACACCATATATTTT	CASSVRPGQVGNTIYF
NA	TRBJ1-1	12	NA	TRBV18	TGTGCCAGCTCACCAAGGAACACTGAAGCTTTCTTT	CASSPRNTEAFF
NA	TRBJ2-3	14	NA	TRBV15	TGTGCCGTTAAGAGGGGAGGCCCCACAGATACGCAGTATTTT	CAVKRGGPTDTQYF
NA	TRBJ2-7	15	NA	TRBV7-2	TGTGCCAGCAGCGCAGACCGGGACGTACTTTACGAGCAGTACTTC	CASSADRDVLYEQYF
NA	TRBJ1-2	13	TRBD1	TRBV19	TGTGCCAGTAGTTACGGACAGGGCGATGGCTACACCTTC	CASSYGQGDGYTF
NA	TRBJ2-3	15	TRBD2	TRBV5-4	TGTGCCAGCAGCTCGCCGACTAGCGGAAAGAATACGCAGTATTTT	CASSSPTSGKNTQYF
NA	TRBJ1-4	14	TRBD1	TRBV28	TGTGCCAGCAGTTTGTTTACAGGGGCAATCGGGCTGTTTTTT	CASSLFTGAIGLFF
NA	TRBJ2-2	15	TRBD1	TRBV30	TGTGCCTGGAGTGCCGGAACAGGGGTCACCGGGGAGCTGTTTTTT	CAWSAGTGVTGELFF
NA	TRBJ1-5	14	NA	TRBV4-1	TGCGCCAGCAGCCCCCCGGGGAGGGTTCAGCCCCAGCATTTT	CASSPPGRVQPQHF
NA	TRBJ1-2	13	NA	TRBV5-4	TGTGCCAGCAGTCCCGACAGGAACTATGGCTACACCTTC	CASSPDRNYGYTF
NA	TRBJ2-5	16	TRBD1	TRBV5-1	TGCGCCAGCAGCTTGAAAGGGACAGGGGGAATGGAGACCCAGTACTTC	CASSLKGTGGMETQYF
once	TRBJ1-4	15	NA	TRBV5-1	TGCGCCAGCAGCCCGGGACCGTCAACTAATGAAAAACTGTTTTTT	CASSPGPSTNEKLFF
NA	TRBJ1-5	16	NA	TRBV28	TGTGCCAGCAGCCCTATGAAGCGTCCGGGCAGTCAGCCCCAGCATTTT	CASSPMKRPGSQPQHF
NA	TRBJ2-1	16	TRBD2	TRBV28	TGTGCCAGCAGTTTAATAGCGGGAGACTCCTACAATGAGCAGTTCTTC	CASSLIAGDSYNEQFF
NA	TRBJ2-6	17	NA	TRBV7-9	TGTGCCAGCAGCCTTGGAACAGGGTCTACTGGGGCCAACGTCCTGACTTTC	CASSLGTGSTGANVLTF
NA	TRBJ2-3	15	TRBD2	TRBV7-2	TGTGCCAGCAGCTCAATGGGACTAGGGGGGGATACGCAGTATTTT	CASSSMGLGGDTQYF
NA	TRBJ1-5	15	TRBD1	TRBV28	TGTGCCAGCAGGCCGGGTGGGACAGCCAATCAGCCCCAGCATTTT	CASRPGGTANQPQHF
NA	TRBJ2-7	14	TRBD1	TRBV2	TGTGCCAGCAGTGAGGACAGGGGGCTCCTCGAGCAGTACTTC	CASSEDRGLLEQYF
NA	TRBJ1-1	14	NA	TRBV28	TGTGCCAGCAAAGGAGGGCAGGGGAACACTGAAGCTTTCTTT	CASKGGQGNTEAFF
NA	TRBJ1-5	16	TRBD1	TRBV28	TGTGCCAGCAGTCACACGGGACAGGGCGGTAATCAGCCCCAGCATTTT	CASSHTGQGGNQPQHF
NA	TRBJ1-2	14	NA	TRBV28	TGTGCCAGCAGTCGGGGGGGGCCCGTCTATGGCTACACCTTC	CASSRGGPVYGYTF
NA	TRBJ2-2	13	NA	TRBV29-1	TGCAGCGTGGATACAGGGAACACCGGGGAGCTGTTTTTT	CSVDTGNTGELFF
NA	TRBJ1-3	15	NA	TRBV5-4	TGTGCCAGCAGCCCCGGACAATCCCCTGGAAACACCATATATTTT	CASSPGQSPGNTIYF
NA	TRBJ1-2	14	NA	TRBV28	TGTGCCAGCACCCTCGAAGGCCTGGGCTATGGCTACACCTTC	CASTLEGLGYGYTF
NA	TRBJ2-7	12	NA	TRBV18	TGTGCCAGCTCCCTCCGGGGGAGCGAGCAGTACTTC	CASSLRGSEQYF
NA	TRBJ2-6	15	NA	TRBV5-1	TGCGCCAGCAGCTTGAGGTCCCCTGGGGCCAACGTCCTGACTTTC	CASSLRSPGANVLTF
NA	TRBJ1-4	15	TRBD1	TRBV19	TGTGCCAGTATAAGAGGGGGCTACCAGAACGAAAAACTGTTTTTT	CASIRGGYQNEKLFF
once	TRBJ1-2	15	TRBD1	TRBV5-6	TGTGCCAGCAGCTACGACAGGGGTGAGGGCTATGGCTACACCTTC	CASSYDRGEGYGYTF
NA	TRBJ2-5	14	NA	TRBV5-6	TGTGCCAGCAGGTTGACCCCAGGGTCGGAGACCCAGTACTTC	CASRLTPGSETQYF
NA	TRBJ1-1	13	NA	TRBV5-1	TGCGCCAGCAGCTTGGCCGCCGGCACTGAAGCTTTCTTT	CASSLAAGTEAFF
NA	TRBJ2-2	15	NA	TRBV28	TGTGCCAGCAGCTCCCCCAGGGGCCACACCGGGGAGCTGTTTTTT	CASSSPRGHTGELFF
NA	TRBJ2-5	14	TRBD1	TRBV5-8	TGTGCCAGCAGCCCCAGGACAGGGACCGGGACCCAGTACTTC	CASSPRTGTGTQYF
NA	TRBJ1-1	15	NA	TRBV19	TGTGCCAGTAGTCGAAAGATGGGAAGGGGCACTGAAGCTTTCTTT	CASSRKMGRGTEAFF
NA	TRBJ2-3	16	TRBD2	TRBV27	TGTGCCAGCAGATCCCCGGGGGGGCCAGACACAGATACGCAGTATTTT	CASRSPGGPDTDTQYF
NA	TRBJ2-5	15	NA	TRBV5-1	TGCGCCAGCAGCTTGGGGGCTAGCGTAGAAGAGACCCAGTACTTC	CASSLGASVEETQYF
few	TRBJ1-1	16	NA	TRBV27	TGTGCCAGCAGTGGTCGGACAGCCCCTCGGAACACTGAAGCTTTCTTT	CASSGRTAPRNTEAFF
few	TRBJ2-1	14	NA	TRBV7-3	TGTGCCAGCAGCTTAGAGAGCTCCTACAATGAGCAGTTCTTC	CASSLESSYNEQFF
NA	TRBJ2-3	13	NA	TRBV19	TGTGCCAGTAGTACGGGCGTTGAGAATACGCAGTATTTT	CASSTGVENTQYF
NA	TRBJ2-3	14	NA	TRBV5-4	TGTGCCAGCAGCACCCCCCCGGTAACAGATACGCAGTATTTT	CASSTPPVTDTQYF
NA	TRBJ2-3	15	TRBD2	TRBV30	TGTGCCTGGAGTGTCCGGACTAGCGGGAGAGATACGCAGTATTTT	CAWSVRTSGRDTQYF
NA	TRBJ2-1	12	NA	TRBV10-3	TGTGCCATCAGTGGTTCGGGGGATGAGCAGTTCTTC	CAISGSGDEQFF
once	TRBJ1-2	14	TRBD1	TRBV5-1	TGCGCCAGCAGCGAAGGACAGGGAGGCTATGGCTACACCTTC	CASSEGQGGYGYTF
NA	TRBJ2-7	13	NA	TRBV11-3	TGTGCCAGCAGCTTGGAGATGTCGGGAACTGTGTACTTC	CASSLEMSGTVYF
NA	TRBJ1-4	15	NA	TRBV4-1	TGCGCCAGCAGCCCGGATCCGGGGGCGAGTGAAAAACTGTTTTTT	CASSPDPGASEKLFF
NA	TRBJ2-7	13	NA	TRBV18	TGTGCCAGCTCACCAGCAGGGCTCGGCGAGCAGTACTTC	CASSPAGLGEQYF
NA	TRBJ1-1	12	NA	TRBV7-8	TGTGCCAGCAGCTTCAGGGAGACTGAAGCTTTCTTT	CASSFRETEAFF
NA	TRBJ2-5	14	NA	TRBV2	TGTGCCAGCATCCTGGCAGTAAAGCAAGAGACCCAGTACTTC	CASILAVKQETQYF
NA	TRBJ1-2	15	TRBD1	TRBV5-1	TGCGCCAGCAGCTCAAACGGGACAGCCAGGCGTGGCTACACCTTC	CASSSNGTARRGYTF
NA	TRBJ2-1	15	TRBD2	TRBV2	TGTGCCAGCAGTGAACAGGCGGGAGAGTACAATGAGCAGTTCTTC	CASSEQAGEYNEQFF
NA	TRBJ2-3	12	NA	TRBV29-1	TGCAGCGTTGATGAGGGACCAGATACGCAGTATTTT	CSVDEGPDTQYF
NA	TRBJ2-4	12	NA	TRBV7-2	TGTGCCAGCGGGGTAGCCAAAAACATTCAGTACTTC	CASGVAKNIQYF
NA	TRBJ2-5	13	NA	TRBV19	TGTGCCAGTAGTATAGCGAGGTGGGAGACCCAGTACTTC	CASSIARWETQYF
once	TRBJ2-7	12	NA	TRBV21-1	TGTGCCAGCAGGAGGACAGGGAGCGAGCAGTACTTC	CASRRTGSEQYF